One T cell receptor (beta chain) is described in this entry. As yet, its antigen is unknown. This record belongs to a study of cytomegalovirus exposure and HLA in healthy donors. On the study more broadly: HLA-typed donors contributed 65 million to 95 million unique TCRs, which were held in an early data release.

PCR was performed using 60 Vbeta and 13 Jbeta primers. Clones were sequenced by immunoSEQ multiplex PCR, and TCRdb holds only the in-frame ones, with some missing. The sample shows about 150,000 clones, approximately 73% of them seen only once. The length of the CDR3 is 15 residues. J gave up 7 bases and V 4 bases, and 8 bases lay outside the gene matches. Germline values: CDR1 SGHDN, CDR2 FVKESK. Study-level results: Most CMV-associated TCR beta chains were later found to appear HLA-restricted.

Healthy people donating bone marrow made up the donors. The sequence was collected from a woman younger than 30 in good health and CMV-seronegative. This sequence joins TRBV14 and TRBJ2-2, with 8 bases fitting TRBD2. The sample taken for sequencing was PBMCs. CDR3 residues: CASSRSGRWGGELFF. As DNA, the CDR3 is TGTGCCAGCAGCCGAAGCGGGAGATGGGGCGGGGAGCTGTTTTTT.